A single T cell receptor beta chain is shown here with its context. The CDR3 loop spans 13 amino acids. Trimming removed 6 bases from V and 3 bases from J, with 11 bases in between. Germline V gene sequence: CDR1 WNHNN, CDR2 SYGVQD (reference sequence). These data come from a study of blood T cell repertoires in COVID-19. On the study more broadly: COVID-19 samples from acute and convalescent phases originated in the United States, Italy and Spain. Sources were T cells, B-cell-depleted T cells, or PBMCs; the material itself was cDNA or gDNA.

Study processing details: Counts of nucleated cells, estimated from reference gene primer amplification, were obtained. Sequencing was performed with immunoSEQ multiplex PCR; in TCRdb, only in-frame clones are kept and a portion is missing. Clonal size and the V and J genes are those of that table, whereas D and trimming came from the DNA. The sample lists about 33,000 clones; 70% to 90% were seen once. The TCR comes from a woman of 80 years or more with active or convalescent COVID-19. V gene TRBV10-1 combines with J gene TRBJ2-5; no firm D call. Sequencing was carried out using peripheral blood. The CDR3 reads CASRPGSEETQYF. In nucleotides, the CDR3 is TGCGCCAGCAGACCCGGGTCCGAAGAGACCCAGTACTTC.